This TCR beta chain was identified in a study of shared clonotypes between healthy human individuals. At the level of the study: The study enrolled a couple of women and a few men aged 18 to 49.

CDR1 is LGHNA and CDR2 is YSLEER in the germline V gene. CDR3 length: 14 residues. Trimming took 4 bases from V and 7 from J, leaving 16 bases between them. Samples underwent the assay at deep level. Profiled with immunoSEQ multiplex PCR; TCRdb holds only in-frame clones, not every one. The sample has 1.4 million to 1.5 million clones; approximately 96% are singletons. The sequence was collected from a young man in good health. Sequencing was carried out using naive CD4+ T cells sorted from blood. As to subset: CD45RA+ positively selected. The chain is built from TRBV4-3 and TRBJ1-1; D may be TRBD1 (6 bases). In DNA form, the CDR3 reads TGCGCCAGCAGCCCAGAGTGGGGGGCGGGTGAAGCTTTCTTT. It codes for CASSPEWGAGEAFF.